This T cell receptor (beta chain) is from a study of cytomegalovirus exposure and HLA in healthy donors. Study-wide background: About 179 million T cells yielded 100 million or so unique TCR beta sequences in earlier analysis.

With regard to this clone: Its antigen is unidentified.

Germline V gene data show CDR1 as SGHDT and CDR2 as YYEEEE. The CDR3 has 18 residues. J was trimmed by 3 bases and V by 4 bases; bases with no gene match: 14. 13 Jbeta primers and 60 Vbeta primers were used for the PCR. The repertoire was sequenced with immunoSEQ multiplex PCR; TCRdb's copy has only in-frame clones and lacks some. The table lists around 250,000 clones, about nine tenths of them singletons. Study-wide results and limits: In a later analysis, at a false discovery rate of 0.05, over 15,000 TCR beta sequences matched HLA alleles.

The sample comprised PBMCs. The chain uses TRBV5-6 and TRBJ2-1; 9 positions agree with TRBD1. This TCR derives from a girl aged 2 to 9 in good health and CMV-seronegative. The CDR3 spells CASSRGTGPQPFYNEQFF. CDR3 DNA sequence: TGTGCCAGCAGCCGCGGGACAGGGCCTCAGCCTTTCTACAATGAGCAGTTCTTC.